The 18 T cell receptor beta chains listed next were all sequenced from one sample in a study of human T cells and chemical hapten exposure. Time point noted: patch test 1, 2 weeks after DPC sensitization. Stated treatment: therapeutic diphenylcyclopropenone sensitization with weekly scalp DPC. A single record per CDR3 protein comes from TCRdb applying MiXCR to the RACE reads. The sample yields 180,000 or so distinct CDR3 sequences, around 13% seen once. Sample: whole blood, taken in connection with sensitization to the hapten diphenylcyclopropenone (DPC). These receptors all come from a woman aged 25 to 39 with alopecia areata. Some clones in this sample may be carry-over from other donors' samples.

Here the CDR3 reads CAISESTTSGGRRETQYF. The CDR3 DNA is TGTGCCATCAGTGAGTCGACTACTAGCGGGGGGAGGAGAGAGACCCAGTACTTC. This chain connects TRBV10-3 to TRBJ2-5; TRBD2 agrees at 12 bases. Germline CDR1 ENHRY, CDR2 SYGVKD. With V trimmed by 0 bases and J by 4 bases, 9 bases remained unmatched. CDR3 length equals 18 residues.

This clonotype was found a few times. V gene TRBV19 combines with J gene TRBJ1-5, with D maybe TRBD1 (6 bases). The CDR3 runs to 15 residues. Germline V gene sequence: CDR1 LNHDA, CDR2 SQIVND (reference sequence). V was shortened by 4 bases and J by 2 bases, with 12 bases between the two germline ends. CDR3 in DNA: TGTGCCAGTAGTAAACGGGACACCCGCAATCAGCCCCAGCATTTT. This gives the protein CASSKRDTRNQPQHF.

The rearrangement uses TRBV5-1 and TRBJ1-5, with 7 nucleotides matching TRBD1. The CDR3 runs to 13 residues. Germline assignment: CDR1 SGHRS and CDR2 YFSETQ. The CDR3 region is CATGRGPNQPQHF. As DNA, the CDR3 is TGCGCAACAGGGAGGGGGCCCAACCAGCCCCAGCATTTT.

The chain combines TRBV28 with TRBJ1-3, with D possibly TRBD1 on 5 matching bases. V was cut by 2 bases and J by 4 bases, with 9 bases left in between. Germline assignment: CDR1 MDHEN and CDR2 SYDVKM. This CDR3 has 14 residues. In DNA form, the CDR3 reads TGTGCCAGCAGTTTAGCGGGGCGCGGAAACACCATATATTTT. It encodes CASSLAGRGNTIYF.

CDR3 nucleotide sequence: TGTGCCAGCAGCTTAGGGGGCAACTACGAGCAGTACTTC. Protein product: CASSLGGNYEQYF. The chain carries TRBV7-8 and TRBJ2-7; tentatively, D is TRBD1 (5 bases). Trimming cost V 1 base and J 3 bases, with 7 bases left between them. This CDR3 region has 13 residues. Germline lookup yields CDR1 SGHVS and CDR2 FQNEAQ.

This CDR3 is CASTRAGELFF. The CDR3 DNA sequence: TGTGCCAGCACACGAGCCGGGGAGCTGTTTTTT. V usage is TRBV7-2 and J usage is TRBJ2-2; D gene uncertain. The CDR3 has 11 residues. V was trimmed by 7 bases and J by 6 bases, leaving 6 bases between them. In germline, CDR1 is SGHTA, CDR2 FQGNSA.

This clonotype was detected ten times or more. The chain links TRBV20-1 to TRBJ2-1, with a tentative D call TRBD2 (5 bases). V dropped 6 bases and J dropped 4 bases, with 16 bases sitting between them. The CDR3 runs 14 residues. Germline CDR1 DFQATT, CDR2 SNEGSKA (reference sequence). The CDR3 is CSARGQTTYNEQFF. CDR3 DNA: TGCAGTGCCCGCGGGCAGACAACATACAATGAGCAGTTCTTC.

The gene calls are TRBV28 and TRBJ2-4, with D perhaps matching TRBD2 (6 bases). This CDR3 has 16 residues. In germline, CDR1 is MDHEN, CDR2 SYDVKM. Trimming took off 3 bases at V and 5 bases at J, with 17 bases between the two ends. CDR3 sequence reads: CASSFTYEGRQNIQYF. The DNA for the CDR3 is TGTGCCAGCAGTTTCACATATGAGGGGAGGCAAAACATTCAGTACTTC.

The DNA of the CDR3 is TGCGGGGCCGGGACTAGCGGCCAAGAGACCCAGTACTTC. It yields the protein CGAGTSGQETQYF. V gene TRBV20-1 combines with J gene TRBJ2-5, with 11 nucleotides matching TRBD2. Germline loops: CDR1 DFQATT, CDR2 SNEGSKA (reference sequence). The CDR3 is made up of 13 amino acids.

J is TRBJ2-7 and V is TRBV28, with 9 bases matching TRBD1. The CDR3 totals 12 residues. The V segment lost 8 bases and the J segment 10 bases; nucleotides outside the gene matches: 9. Germline lookup yields CDR1 MDHEN and CDR2 SYDVKM. The CDR3 loop is CASLGQGPIQYF. CDR3 DNA sequence: TGTGCCAGCTTGGGACAGGGTCCAATCCAGTACTTC.

This clonotype was picked up a small number of times. This chain uses TRBV9 with TRBJ2-2, with 10 bases identical to TRBD2. V shed 3 bases and J 4 bases; nucleotides not matched to a gene: 6. The CDR3 covers 16 residues. Germline V gene sequence: CDR1 SGDLS, CDR2 YYNGEE. CDR3 sequence: CASSAGSGGPTGELFF. The CDR3 bases are TGTGCCAGCAGCGCTGGTAGCGGGGGGCCCACCGGGGAGCTGTTTTTT.

Many counts were recorded for this clonotype. The chain is built from TRBV28 and TRBJ1-6, with D perhaps TRBD1 (6 bases). Germline V gene data show CDR1 as MDHEN and CDR2 as SYDVKM. The CDR3 covers 14 residues. Trimming removed 6 bases from V and 11 bases from J, with 17 bases in between. CDR3 region: CASRFRGAGAPLHF. CDR3 nucleotides: TGTGCCAGCAGGTTCAGGGGCGCCGGGGCACCCCTCCACTTT.

There are many counts of this clonotype. The gene calls are TRBV19 and TRBJ1-4; D gene unclear. Germline V CDR1 and CDR2: LNHDA, SQIVND (reference sequence). Trimming pared 5 bases from V and 12 bases from J, leaving 10 bases between. This CDR3 has 11 residues. CDR3 in DNA: TGTGCCAGTAGTCTGGAGACGCAACTGTTTTTT. Translating it yields CASSLETQLFF.

The rearrangement links TRBV5-5 to TRBJ1-5, with 7 bases lining up with TRBD1. The germline V gene encodes CDR1 SGHKS and CDR2 YYEKEE (reference sequence). Trimming took 4 bases from V and 4 from J; bases not matched to a gene: 8. The CDR3 covers 15 residues. The CDR3 nucleotides read TGTGCCAGCAGCGTAGGCGGGACAGCGAATCAGCCCCAGCATTTT. This translates into CASSVGGTANQPQHF.

This clonotype occurred a few times. This sequence joins TRBV28 and TRBJ2-3; TRBD2 matches 10 bases. The germline CDR1 and CDR2 sequences are MDHEN and SYDVKM. The V segment lost 2 bases and the J segment 1 base; nucleotides outside the gene matches: 3. This CDR3 spans 16 amino acids. In nucleotides, the CDR3 is TGTGCCAGCAGTTTAAGGCTAGCGGGGGGCACAGATACGCAGTATTTT. This encodes CASSLRLAGGTDTQYF.

J is TRBJ2-7 and V is TRBV6-2 or TRBV6-3; maybe TRBD1 (5 bases). V gave up 5 bases and J gave up 2 bases, with 19 bases separating them. Germline values: CDR1 MNHEY, CDR2 SVGEGT. The CDR3 is 16 amino acids. Here the CDR3 reads CASSTIDSPSPYEQYF. The CDR3, as DNA: TGTGCCAGCAGTACAATCGACAGCCCGAGTCCCTACGAGCAGTACTTC.

This clonotype was seen ten or more times. This sequence joins TRBV9 and TRBJ2-1; D is undetermined. V dropped 0 bases and J dropped 0 bases, with 7 bases sitting between them. In germline, CDR1 is SGDLS, CDR2 YYNGEE. The CDR3 consists of 15 residues. The DNA of the CDR3 is TGTGCCAGCAGCGTAGAGGTTAGCTCCTACAATGAGCAGTTCTTC. Its protein product is CASSVEVSSYNEQFF.

The rearrangement joins TRBV13 to TRBJ2-2; D perhaps matches TRBD2 (6 bases). This CDR3 spans 14 amino acids. CDR1 is PRHDT and CDR2 is FYEKMQ in the germline V gene (reference sequence). Between the trimmed V and J ends, which lost 0 bases and 6 bases, there was a span of 8 bases. As DNA, the CDR3 is TGTGCCAGCAGCTTAGGGCGGGGATCCGGGGAGCTGTTTTTT. It encodes CASSLGRGSGELFF.